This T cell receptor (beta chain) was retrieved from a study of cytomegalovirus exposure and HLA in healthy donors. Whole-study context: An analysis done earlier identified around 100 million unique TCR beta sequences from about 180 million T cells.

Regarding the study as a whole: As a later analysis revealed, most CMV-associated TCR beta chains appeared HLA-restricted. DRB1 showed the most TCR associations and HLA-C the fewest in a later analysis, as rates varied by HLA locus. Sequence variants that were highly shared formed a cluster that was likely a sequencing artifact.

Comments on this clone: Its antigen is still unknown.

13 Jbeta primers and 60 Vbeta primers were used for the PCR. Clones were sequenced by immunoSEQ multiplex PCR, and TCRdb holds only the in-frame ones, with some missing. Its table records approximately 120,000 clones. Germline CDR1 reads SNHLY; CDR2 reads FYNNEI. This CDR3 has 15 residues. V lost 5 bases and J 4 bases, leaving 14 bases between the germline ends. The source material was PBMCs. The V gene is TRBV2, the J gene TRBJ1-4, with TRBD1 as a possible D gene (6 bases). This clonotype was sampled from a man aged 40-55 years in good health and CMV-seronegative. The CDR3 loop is CASSRSGVDNEKLFF. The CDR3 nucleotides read TGTGCCAGCAGTCGCTCAGGGGTCGATAATGAAAAACTGTTTTTT.